These 27 T cell receptor beta chains originate from one sample sequenced in a study of shared clonotypes between healthy human individuals. Profiled with immunoSEQ multiplex PCR; TCRdb holds only in-frame clones, not every one. The table records roughly 2.5 million clones, around nine tenths of them present only once. The sequencing sample was made of naive CD4+ T cells sorted from blood. Subset: CD45RA+ positively selected. The receptors originated from a young man in good health.

This sequence joins TRBV6-5 and TRBJ2-3; D may match TRBD1 or TRBD2 (5 bases each). CDR1 is MNHEY and CDR2 is SVGAGI in the germline V gene. The length of the CDR3 is 13 residues. The ends were cut back, 5 bases at V and 5 bases at J, with 11 bases in the middle. The DNA for the CDR3 is TGTGCCAGCAGTCGAGGGGTGCAAGATACGCAGTATTTT. This encodes CASSRGVQDTQYF.

This chain connects TRBV7-9 to TRBJ1-1, with 7 bases fitting TRBD1. The V gene end was trimmed by 5 bases and the J gene end by 10 bases; junction bases not matched to a gene: 13. Germline V gene data show CDR1 as SEHNR and CDR2 as FQNEAQ (reference sequence). This CDR3 contains 14 residues. CDR3 sequence: CASSPRQGPTIAFF. The CDR3 nucleotides read TGTGCCAGCAGCCCCAGACAGGGTCCAACGATAGCTTTCTTT.

The genes are TRBV9 and TRBJ2-5; TRBD2 agrees at 11 bases. The CDR3 loop spans 18 amino acids. V lost 0 bases, J lost 1 base, and 8 bases stayed unmatched. Germline assignment: CDR1 SGDLS and CDR2 YYNGEE. The CDR3 region has the DNA TGTGCCAGCAGCGTAGCGGCTAGCGGGGGGAGAGGCCAAGAGACCCAGTACTTC. Translating it yields CASSVAASGGRGQETQYF.

This chain uses TRBV19 with TRBJ2-3; possibly TRBD2 for D (5 bases). The length of the CDR3 is 14 residues. The V end was cut by 6 bases, the J end by 2 bases, with 12 bases between. Germline V gives CDR1 LNHDA, CDR2 SQIVND (reference sequence). CDR3 DNA sequence: TGTGCCAGTAGGGCCGGACTCACCACAGATACGCAGTATTTT. Residues: CASRAGLTTDTQYF.

The rearrangement links TRBV6-5 to TRBJ2-1; D is undetermined. Germline V gene lookup returns CDR1 MNHEY and CDR2 SVGAGI. This CDR3 is 13 amino acids long. V dropped 4 bases and J dropped 15 bases, with 19 bases sitting between them. CDR3 sequence (DNA): TGTGCCAGCAGTTCCCCTTCTTTATCAACCACGTTCTTC. Translated, it gives CASSSPSLSTTFF.

This clone was counted a single time. The chain uses TRBV28 and TRBJ2-5, with 13 nucleotides matching TRBD2. CDR1 MDHEN and CDR2 SYDVKM come from the germline V gene. The CDR3 has 16 amino acids. With 10 bases clipped from V and 5 bases from J, the junction kept 13 bases outside the gene matches. The DNA for the CDR3 is TGTGCCACTACAGGACTAGCGGGGGCCACGGGTGAGACCCAGTACTTC. This sequence encodes CATTGLAGATGETQYF.

This clone showed up just once. The chain is built from TRBV19 and TRBJ2-7; TRBD2 might be the D (6 bases). This CDR3 is 14 amino acids long. Germline V gene lookup returns CDR1 LNHDA and CDR2 SQIVND (reference sequence). Trimming pared 7 bases from V and 2 bases from J, leaving 15 bases between. CDR3 coding DNA: TGTGCCAGTAATCAGGGAGGCACCACCTACGAGCAGTACTTC. Translating gives CASNQGGTTYEQYF.

As for this clone: The conserved phenylalanine or tryptophan is not found at the CDR3 terminus, so this likely reflects a read error. Because the CDR3's place on the DNA is in doubt, the DNA is left out and the CDR3 is given as listed by TCRdb. The chain recombines TRBV2 with TRBJ2-7; the table's D call TRBD1 went unverified against the DNA. The germline gives CDR1 SNHLY, CDR2 FYNNEI. A total of 12 residues make up the CDR3, ends included. The CDR3 reads CASSQEMGQDSS.

This chain joins TRBV19 and TRBJ2-3; 7 nucleotides agree with TRBD2. The CDR3 covers 16 residues. J was trimmed by 1 base and V by 8 bases; bases with no gene match: 12. Per germline, CDR1 LNHDA and CDR2 SQIVND (reference sequence). The CDR3 reads CASRGTKNLRTDTQYF. CDR3 sequence (DNA): TGTGCCAGTCGTGGGACTAAAAATCTCCGCACAGATACGCAGTATTTT. Full variable domain (rest looked up from reference TRBV19 and TRBJ2-3): DGGITQSPKYLFRKEGQNVTLSCEQNLNHDAMYWYRQDPGQGLRLIYYSQIVNDFQKGDIAEGYSVSREKKESFPLTVTSAQKNPTAFYLCASRGTKNLRTDTQYFGPGTRLTVL.

This chain joins TRBV19 and TRBJ1-3, with TRBD1 matching 8 bases. The V and J ends lost 7 bases and 0 bases, in that order; junction bases with no gene match: 2. CDR1 and CDR2 (germline): LNHDA, SQIVND (reference sequence). This CDR3 is 14 amino acids long. DNA of the CDR3: TGTGCCAGTATCACAGGGGGCTCTGGAAACACCATATATTTT. Amino acids: CASITGGSGNTIYF.

The rearrangement links TRBV19 to TRBJ2-3, with 10 bases matching TRBD1. CDR3 length: 16 residues. The V and J ends lost 9 bases and 5 bases, in that order; junction bases with no gene match: 14. In germline, CDR1 is LNHDA, CDR2 SQIVND (reference sequence). CDR3 sequence (DNA): TGTGCCAGCCGTGGAAGCGGGACAGGGGACCTAGATACGCAGTATTTT. Its translation is CASRGSGTGDLDTQYF.

To note about this clone: The sample carries other DNA sequences with the same CDR3. The chain employs TRBV18 and TRBJ1-1; 12 nucleotides agree with TRBD1. The CDR3 length is 14 residues. CDR1 is KGHSH, CDR2 LQKENI, per germline. The junction had 1 base not matched to a gene; V was cut back by 0 bases and J by 8 bases. Here the CDR3 DNA reads TGTGCCAGCTCACCACCGGGACAGGGGGCCGAAGCTTTCTTT. Its protein is CASSPPGQGAEAFF.

This clone has only one observation. Other DNA sequences of this sample code for an identical CDR3. The chain recombines TRBV6-5 with TRBJ1-2; 9 bases align to TRBD1. The CDR3 is 15 residues long. The germline V gene has CDR1 MNHEY and CDR2 SVGAGI. Losses at the gene ends were 0 bases for V and 3 bases for J; bases not matched to a gene: 2. The CDR3 region has the DNA TGTGCCAGCAGTTACTCTACAGGGGGCGACTATGGCTACACCTTC. Translating it yields CASSYSTGGDYGYTF.

This chain joins TRBV11-2 and TRBJ2-7, with TRBD2 matching 7 bases. CDR3 length: 14 residues. Germline CDR1 reads SGHAT; CDR2 reads FQNNGV. V was clipped by 1 base and J by 9 bases; unmatched bases: 9. The CDR3 sequence: CASSLAGGPGGQYF. CDR3 sequence (DNA): TGTGCCAGCAGCTTAGCGGGAGGTCCGGGCGGGCAGTACTTC.

The CDR3 region has the DNA TGTGCCAGCAGTGAATCCCTTCGTTTTTCACCCCTCCACTTT. Translation gives CASSESLRFSPLHF. V usage is TRBV25-1 and J usage is TRBJ1-6, with unresolved D. This CDR3 spans 14 amino acids. Per germline, CDR1 MGHDK and CDR2 SYGVNS. V was clipped by 1 base and J by 9 bases, with 10 bases between them.

The chain carries TRBV10-3 and TRBJ1-1; 10 bases are shared with TRBD1. The CDR3 has 15 amino acids. The ends lost 6 bases at V and 4 bases at J; junction bases unmatched: 8. Germline values: CDR1 ENHRY, CDR2 SYGVKD. The CDR3 sequence is CAIRNDRGLGTEAFF. In DNA form, the CDR3 reads TGTGCCATCAGGAACGACAGGGGGCTCGGCACTGAAGCTTTCTTT.

The V and J genes are TRBV5-8 and TRBJ1-5; 10 bases align to TRBD1. CDR3 length: 15 amino acids. Germline CDR1 reads SGHTS; CDR2 reads YDEGEE. The V segment lost 4 bases and the J segment 7 bases; nucleotides outside the gene matches: 8. CDR3 in DNA: TGTGCCAGCAGCCCAGAGGGACAGGGGACACAGCCCCAGCATTTT. Amino acids: CASSPEGQGTQPQHF.

The genes are TRBV6-1 and TRBJ2-5, with D perhaps matching TRBD1 or TRBD2 (5 bases each). The CDR3 is 14 residues long. With 6 bases removed from V and 5 bases from J, the gap between germline ends came to 16 bases. CDR1 MNHNS and CDR2 SASEGT come from the germline V gene. The CDR3 is CASRGTGIPETQYF. The CDR3 region has the DNA TGTGCCAGCAGAGGGACGGGTATCCCTGAGACCCAGTACTTC.

The chain links TRBV27 to TRBJ2-1; 13 bases line up with TRBD2. The V gene end was trimmed by 5 bases and the J gene end by 0 bases; junction bases not matched to a gene: 16. The CDR3 runs to 21 residues. Germline-derived CDR1 and CDR2 are MNHEY and SMNVEV (reference sequence). In DNA form, the CDR3 reads TGTGCCAGCAGTACCCCTCTCCCGACTAGCGGGAGGTGGGTCTCCTACAATGAGCAGTTCTTC. It specifies CASSTPLPTSGRWVSYNEQFF.

This sequence joins TRBV7-9 and TRBJ2-1, with a tentative D call TRBD2 (5 bases). The CDR3 is 15 amino acids. In germline, CDR1 is SEHNR, CDR2 FQNEAQ (reference sequence). The germline V and J ends were trimmed by 5 bases and 0 bases, with 11 bases remaining between them. The CDR3 coding sequence is TGTGCCAGCAGCCTCAGCGGTTTCTCCTACAATGAGCAGTTCTTC. Its translation: CASSLSGFSYNEQFF.

The chain combines TRBV7-6 with TRBJ2-7, with D perhaps TRBD1 or TRBD2 (5 bases each). This CDR3 has 15 residues. Germline loops: CDR1 SGHVS, CDR2 FNYEAQ. Trimming cost V 3 bases and J 3 bases, with 15 bases left between them. The CDR3 loop reads CASSLEVGANYEQYF. The CDR3 bases are TGTGCCAGCAGCTTGGAGGTCGGGGCGAACTACGAGCAGTACTTC.

There are a few counts of this clone. CDR3 loop: CASSEGVGRGFLHF. The CDR3 DNA reads TGTGCCAGCAGTGAAGGGGTGGGGCGCGGGTTTCTCCACTTT. V usage is TRBV6-1 and J usage is TRBJ1-6; D is perhaps TRBD1 (5 bases). The CDR3 consists of 14 residues. CDR1 MNHNS and CDR2 SASEGT come from the germline V gene. Trimming shortened V by 1 base and J by 16 bases, and 17 bases separated the two germline ends.

The chain employs TRBV30 and TRBJ1-1, with TRBD1 matching over 9 bases. This CDR3 is built from 12 residues. J gave up 5 bases and V 4 bases, and 2 bases lay outside the gene matches. The V gene's germline CDR1 is GTSNPN and CDR2 SVGIG (reference sequence). CDR3 residues: CAWKGTGTEAFF. In DNA, the CDR3 is TGTGCCTGGAAGGGGACAGGGACTGAAGCTTTCTTT.

The chain has TRBV4-1 and TRBJ2-3, with D possibly matching TRBD2 (5 bases). CDR3 length: 16 amino acids. CDR1 is MGHRA and CDR2 is YSYEKL in the germline V gene. V gave up 0 bases and J gave up 1 base, with 11 bases separating them. CDR3: CASSQDWRTRTDTQYF. In DNA, the CDR3 is TGCGCCAGCAGCCAAGATTGGAGGACTCGCACAGATACGCAGTATTTT.

About this clone: Other DNA sequences from this sample encode an identical CDR3 as well. The chain couples TRBV6-1 to TRBJ2-7; a possible D gene is TRBD1 (5 bases). Germline CDR1 is MNHNS and CDR2 is SASEGT. The CDR3 has 12 residues. The V and J ends lost 7 bases and 3 bases respectively, with 10 bases between them. The CDR3 reads CASISQGYEQYF. In DNA form, the CDR3 reads TGTGCCAGCATATCTCAGGGCTACGAGCAGTACTTC.

This chain's CDR3 is CASSPPTGIPYEQYF. CDR3 nucleotide sequence: TGTGCCAGCTCACCCCCGACAGGGATCCCCTACGAGCAGTACTTC. The chain recombines TRBV18 with TRBJ2-7; 7 bases are shared with TRBD1. Unmatched junction bases numbered 7, after V lost 3 bases and J lost 2 bases. Looked up from germline, CDR1 is KGHSH and CDR2 is LQKENI. The CDR3 length is 15 residues.

The chain combines TRBV7-2 with TRBJ1-1, with a tentative D call TRBD1 (6 bases). Germline CDR1 and CDR2: SGHTA and FQGNSA. Trimming took off 5 bases at V and 1 base at J, with 14 bases between the two ends. The length of the CDR3 is 15 residues. CDR3 region: CASSPRGQRNTEAFF. As DNA, the CDR3 is TGTGCCAGCAGCCCCAGAGGACAGAGGAACACTGAAGCTTTCTTT.